Shown below are 15 T cell receptor beta chains from a single sample sequenced in a study of Graves' ophthalmopathy and Graves' hyperthyroidism (dated by TCRdb to the late 2010s). The run used an Illumina HiSeq 2000. TCR beta CDR3 regions were amplified from RNA transcripts for repertoire sequencing. The first round of RT-PCR was done with HTBI primers and the Qiagen OneStep RT-PCR kit, and was followed by a second round of multiplex PCR, then size selection and purification. TCRdb's own reprocessing of the public reads used fastp at Q25 and MiXCR and kept productive beta chains. Each entry merges the rows of one CDR3 protein and shows their most common DNA and genes. This sample gives roughly 500,000 distinct CDR3 sequences in total; over 13% of them show up just once. In total, the top ten clones hold 8% to 10% of the sample. The sample was blood. Source of these receptors: a woman younger than 45 with Graves' ophthalmopathy. Donor details come from another sample of the same person, matched by shared clones.

This clonotype showed up many times. This rearrangement joins TRBV4-1 to TRBJ1-1; D ambiguous. From germline, CDR1 is MGHRA and CDR2 YSYEKL. This CDR3 region has 14 residues. Trimming took off 3 bases at V and 11 bases at J, with 19 bases between the two ends. In DNA form, the CDR3 reads TGCGCCAGCAGCCATCCCTTCTACGGCGCCCTTGCTTTCTTT. It is translated as CASSHPFYGALAFF.

This clonotype showed up many times. The chain recombines TRBV12-3 or TRBV12-4 with TRBJ1-1; D is uncertain. V was shortened by 5 bases and J by 8 bases, with 21 bases between the two germline ends. The CDR3 sequence is 15 residues long. The CDR3 coding sequence is TGTGCCAGCAGTCCGGAAAGACAAGGTGGAAACGAAGCTTTCTTT. It yields the protein CASSPERQGGNEAFF.

Many counts were recorded for this clonotype. The chain joins TRBV19 to TRBJ1-5; D gene ambiguous. The V and J ends lost 6 bases and 0 bases respectively, with 15 bases between them. The CDR3 loop spans 16 amino acids. The V gene's germline CDR1 is LNHDA and CDR2 SQIVND (reference sequence). The CDR3 spells CASSTGSFYSNQPQHF. For the CDR3, the DNA is TGTGCCAGTAGCACGGGGAGCTTCTATAGCAATCAGCCCCAGCATTTT.

This chain links TRBV20-1 with TRBJ2-2, with 9 bases aligning to TRBD1. Germline V CDR1 and CDR2: DFQATT, SNEGSKA (reference sequence). The CDR3 is 17 residues long. Trimming took 3 bases from V and 6 from J; bases not matched to a gene: 14. The chain's CDR3 is CSARNRDRAWKSGELFF. CDR3 nucleotides: TGCAGTGCTAGGAACCGGGACAGGGCGTGGAAGTCCGGGGAGCTGTTTTTT.

This clonotype was picked up many times. The rearrangement uses TRBV27 and TRBJ2-7; TRBD1 is a possible D gene (6 bases). The V gene's germline CDR1 is MNHEY and CDR2 SMNVEV (reference sequence). CDR3 length equals 13 residues. Trimming stripped 6 bases from V and 3 bases from J, with 12 bases between. CDR3 protein: CASSTDSSYEQYF. CDR3 bases: TGTGCCAGCAGCACGGACAGTAGCTACGAGCAGTACTTC.

At least ten counts were recorded for this clonotype. The chain combines TRBV12-3 or TRBV12-4 with TRBJ1-2; D not resolved. The V gene lost 4 bases and the J gene lost 4 bases, with 13 bases spanning the gap. The CDR3 is 14 residues long. The CDR3 spells CASSSPADLYGYTF. The CDR3 DNA reads TGTGCCAGCAGTTCCCCGGCTGACCTCTATGGCTACACCTTC.

Many counts were recorded for this clonotype. V is TRBV2 and J is TRBJ1-5, with 7 nucleotides matching TRBD1. From germline, CDR1 is SNHLY and CDR2 FYNNEI. The V gene end was trimmed by 7 bases and the J gene end by 3 bases; junction bases not matched to a gene: 6. The CDR3 runs to 14 residues. This CDR3 is CASNLGQVNQPQHF. CDR3 nucleotide sequence: TGTGCCAGCAACCTCGGACAGGTCAATCAGCCCCAGCATTTT.

This clonotype was seen many times. The chain carries TRBV7-8 and TRBJ2-2; D may match TRBD1 or TRBD2 (5 bases each). Trimming left V 6 bases short and J 3 bases short, with 17 bases between. There are 16 residues in the CDR3. Germline-derived CDR1 and CDR2 are SGHVS and FQNEAQ. The CDR3 loop reads CASRIRSGAHTGELFF. CDR3 nucleotide sequence: TGTGCCAGCAGGATCAGGTCCGGGGCCCACACCGGGGAGCTGTTTTTT.

This clonotype was seen many times. The chain recombines TRBV6-1 with TRBJ1-1; TRBD1 is a possible D gene (5 bases). From germline, CDR1 is MNHNS and CDR2 SASEGT. The V gene lost 8 bases and the J gene lost 11 bases, with 24 bases spanning the gap. The CDR3 spans 14 residues. The DNA of the CDR3 is TGTGCCAGCGTCCTTACACGAGGCCCTGAGGGGGCTTTCTTT. Its translation is CASVLTRGPEGAFF.

This clonotype was recorded at least ten times. The CDR3 sequence is CSVVVRGRGYGYTF. The DNA for the CDR3 is TGCAGCGTTGTCGTAAGGGGCCGGGGGTATGGCTACACCTTC. The genes are TRBV29-1 and TRBJ1-2; D is perhaps TRBD1 (5 bases). The CDR3 totals 14 residues. V lost 4 bases, J lost 5 bases, and 17 bases lay in between. Germline V CDR1 and CDR2: SQVTM, ANQGSEA. Full variable domain (remainder filled in from reference TRBV29-1 and TRBJ1-2): SAVISQKPSRDICQRGTSLTIQCQVDSQVTMMFWYRQQPGQSLTLIATANQGSEATYESGFVIDKFPISRPNLTFSTLTVSNMSPEDSSIYLCSVVVRGRGYGYTFGSGTRLTVV.

This clonotype was seen at least ten times. The chain joins TRBV15 to TRBJ1-2; TRBD1 matches at 8 bases. The CDR3 is 13 residues long. The ends lost 5 bases at V and 5 bases at J; junction bases unmatched: 4. In germline, CDR1 is LNHNV, CDR2 YYDKDF (reference sequence). CDR3 amino acids: CATSLQGEYGYTF. CDR3 DNA sequence: TGTGCCACCAGCTTACAGGGGGAGTATGGCTACACCTTC.

This clonotype was found many times. The chain has TRBV6-1 and TRBJ2-7; no reliable D call. The germline V gene encodes CDR1 MNHNS and CDR2 SASEGT. Trimming shortened V by 4 bases and J by 0 bases, and 7 bases separated the two germline ends. The CDR3 is made up of 13 amino acids. The CDR3 DNA follows: TGTGCCAGCAGTGGACCGGCCTCCTACGAGCAGTACTTC. Amino acid sequence: CASSGPASYEQYF.

The J gene is TRBJ1-2, the V gene TRBV2; weak D call: TRBD1 (5 bases). CDR3 size: 14 residues. V shed 6 bases and J shed 2 bases, with 13 bases lying between them. Germline CDR1 SNHLY, CDR2 FYNNEI. The CDR3 region is CASRRQGLNYGYTF. In DNA form, the CDR3 reads TGTGCCAGCAGGAGGCAGGGCCTGAACTATGGCTACACCTTC.

This clonotype was recorded many times. Just one base apart from a much larger clone, this may be a read error. The chain links TRBV6-2 or TRBV6-3 to TRBJ2-7; possibly TRBD1 or TRBD2 for D (6 bases each). CDR1 and CDR2 from the germline V gene are MNHEY and SVGEGT. Between the trimmed V and J ends, which lost 4 bases and 7 bases, there was a span of 20 bases. This CDR3 has 15 amino acids. The CDR3 protein is CASSCPSRGAREQYF. The CDR3 coding sequence is TGTGCCAGCAGTTGCCCATCGAGGGGGGCCCGGGAGCAGTACTTC.

This clonotype was recorded many times. The V call is TRBV6-5, the J call TRBJ2-7; TRBD2 might be the D (6 bases). V lost 2 bases and J lost 3, with 14 bases in between. The CDR3 length is 15 residues. Germline V gene sequence: CDR1 MNHEY, CDR2 SVGAGI. CDR3 coding DNA: TGTGCCAGCAGTTACCGAACAGGAGGGCACTACGAGCAGTACTTC. Translating it yields CASSYRTGGHYEQYF.